The 5 T cell receptor beta chains reported below all come from one sample, sequenced in a study of T cells in Graves' hyperthyroidism and ophthalmopathy. There were TCR beta CDR3 regions amplified from RNA transcripts. Researchers ran a first-round RT-PCR on the TCR CDR3 using the HTBI primer set. TCRdb fed the multiplex PCR reads into MiXCR, producing one record per CDR3 protein. Among some 440,000 distinct CDR3 sequences listed, approximately 14% were seen once. Sequencing used blood. These receptors originate from a woman younger than 30 with Graves' hyperthyroidism.

The chain employs TRBV7-9 and TRBJ2-3; 12 bases map to TRBD2. Trimming took 4 bases from V and 5 from J; bases not matched to a gene: 7. The CDR3 has 16 residues. Per the germline V gene, CDR1 is SEHNR and CDR2 is FQNEAQ (reference sequence). CDR3 nucleotide sequence: TGTGCCAGCAGCTATACTAGCGGGGGGTTCCGAGATACGCAGTATTTT. Translated: CASSYTSGGFRDTQYF.

This clonotype occurred a few times. The chain recombines TRBV6-1 with TRBJ1-2; the match to TRBD1 covers 8 bases. From germline, CDR1 is MNHNS and CDR2 SASEGT. J lost 4 bases, V lost 5 bases, and 9 bases had no gene match. The CDR3 spans 15 residues. The CDR3 region is CASSWSGQGGYGYTF. CDR3 sequence (DNA): TGTGCCAGCAGTTGGTCCGGACAGGGCGGCTATGGCTACACCTTC.

This clonotype was seen repeatedly, ten times or more. This chain joins TRBV3-1 and TRBJ1-1; D gene unclear. Per the germline V gene, CDR1 is LGHDT and CDR2 is YNNKEL (reference sequence). The CDR3 sequence is 16 residues long. V lost 0 bases, J lost 8 bases, and 19 bases lay in between. The CDR3 loop is CASSQDIVGGSGEAFF. The CDR3 bases are TGTGCCAGCAGCCAAGATATAGTGGGAGGGTCTGGGGAAGCTTTCTTT.

The V and J genes are TRBV4-1 and TRBJ1-1; D is ambiguous. The CDR3 runs to 16 residues. Germline CDR1 and CDR2: MGHRA and YSYEKL. Trimming cost V 2 bases and J 0 bases, with 13 bases left between them. This CDR3 reads CASSQPSSGLNTEAFF. The CDR3, as DNA: TGCGCCAGCAGCCAACCTTCGTCCGGTTTGAACACTGAAGCTTTCTTT.

This clonotype was detected many times. The chain combines TRBV11-2 with TRBJ2-1; tentatively, D is TRBD1 or TRBD2 (5 bases each). The CDR3 is 16 residues long. Germline CDR1 and CDR2: SGHAT and FQNNGV. The V gene lost 0 bases and the J gene lost 10 bases, with 19 bases spanning the gap. The CDR3 reads CASSLEAGMEVEEQFF. CDR3 nucleotide sequence: TGTGCCAGCAGCTTAGAGGCAGGGATGGAGGTTGAGGAGCAGTTCTTC.